The sequence of this TCR beta chain was determined in a study of blood T cell repertoires in COVID-19. This table comes from immunoSEQ multiplex PCR, and its TCRdb copy is limited to in-frame clones, with some not included. The sample has about 220,000 clones; about 85% are singletons. The CDR3 consists of 15 residues. Germline V lookup: CDR1 SGHTA, CDR2 FQGNSA. Trimming stripped 1 base from V and 0 bases from J, with 9 bases between. The chain has TRBV7-2 and TRBJ1-1; tentatively, D is TRBD1 (5 bases). The source material was PBMCs or T cells enriched from blood (not recorded which). This clonotype originated in a young woman who had recovered from COVID-19. CDR3 DNA sequence: TGTGCCAGCAGCTTAGGGGTGGGGCTGAACACTGAAGCTTTCTTT. It is translated as CASSLGVGLNTEAFF. The complete variable domain, with remaining parts taken from reference TRBV7-2 and TRBJ1-1, reads GAGVSQSPSNKVTEKGKDVELRCDPISGHTALYWYRQSLGQGLEFLIYFQGNSAPDKSGLPSDRFSAERTGGSVSTLTIQRTQQEDSAVYLCASSLGVGLNTEAFFGQGTRLTVV.